One sample yielded the 15 T cell receptor beta chains listed below, sequenced in a study of cytomegalovirus exposure and HLA in healthy donors. This PCR relied on a set of 60 Vbeta primers and 13 Jbeta primers. Method: immunoSEQ multiplex PCR; TCRdb's copy keeps in-frame clones and lacks some. The profile covers some 130,000 clones, with around four fifths appearing a single time and around 7.2% taken by the ten largest. The sequencing sample was made of PBMCs. All receptors come from a male donor in good health and CMV-seronegative.

V is TRBV13 and J is TRBJ1-1; D possibly corresponds to TRBD1 (5 bases). The CDR3 is 16 residues long. V lost 5 bases and J 1 base, leaving 17 bases between the germline ends. Germline V gene data show CDR1 as PRHDT and CDR2 as FYEKMQ (reference sequence). The CDR3 reads CASSRFRGTENTEAFF. The CDR3 DNA reads TGTGCCAGCAGCAGATTCCGGGGGACGGAGAACACTGAAGCTTTCTTT.

The chain employs TRBV7-6 and TRBJ2-2, with a possible D match to TRBD2 (5 bases). Deletions cut 1 base from V and 1 base from J, with 7 bases between. Germline V gene sequence: CDR1 SGHVS, CDR2 FNYEAQ. CDR3 size: 15 residues. CDR3: CASSLVGGNTGELFF. The CDR3 DNA follows: TGTGCCAGCAGCTTAGTCGGAGGGAACACCGGGGAGCTGTTTTTT.

The chain employs TRBV5-1 and TRBJ2-3; the D is unclear. The V end lost 4 bases, the J end lost 3 bases, and 9 bases lay between the germline ends. CDR3 length: 13 residues. The germline gives CDR1 SGHRS, CDR2 YFSETQ. CDR3: CASSLTTTDTQYF. CDR3 DNA sequence: TGCGCCAGCAGCCTAACCACGACAGATACGCAGTATTTT.

The V gene is TRBV9, the J gene TRBJ2-1, with 9 bases aligning to TRBD2. The CDR3 extends over 15 amino acids. Per germline, CDR1 SGDLS and CDR2 YYNGEE. V lost 0 bases and J lost 4; bases outside the gene matches: 2. The DNA for the CDR3 is TGTGCCAGCAGCGTAGAGGCGGGAGGGTACAATGAGCAGTTCTTC. Translating gives CASSVEAGGYNEQFF.

This clone was detected only once. V gene TRBV27 combines with J gene TRBJ2-3; 12 bases line up with TRBD2. Germline CDR1 MNHEY, CDR2 SMNVEV (reference sequence). After removal of 5 bases from V and 3 bases from J, the junction contained 6 bases not matched to a gene. The CDR3 has 16 residues. The CDR3 is CASSVLAGGFTDTQYF. Here the CDR3 DNA reads TGTGCCAGCAGTGTACTAGCGGGGGGCTTTACAGATACGCAGTATTTT.

This sequence joins TRBV7-2 and TRBJ2-5; D is possibly TRBD1 (5 bases). CDR1 and CDR2 (germline): SGHTA, FQGNSA. Trimming pared 1 base from V and 1 base from J, leaving 7 bases between. CDR3 length: 14 residues. CDR3 residues: CASSLGGVQETQYF. CDR3 DNA sequence: TGTGCCAGCAGCTTAGGGGGCGTCCAAGAGACCCAGTACTTC.

The chain combines TRBV4-3 with TRBJ2-3; TRBD2 aligns across 8 bases. Germline V gene lookup returns CDR1 LGHNA and CDR2 YSLEER. Trimming cost V 0 bases and J 3 bases; bases outside gene matches: 14. This CDR3 has 19 residues. The CDR3 loop reads CASSQDFLSSGGTTDTQYF. CDR3 nucleotide sequence: TGCGCCAGCAGCCAAGATTTTTTGTCCAGCGGGGGCACTACAGATACGCAGTATTTT.

This clone appeared a single time. V gene TRBV7-2 combines with J gene TRBJ2-3, with 10 bases lining up with TRBD2. The CDR3 has 18 residues. With V trimmed by 3 bases and J by 1 base, 10 bases remained unmatched. Germline CDR1 is SGHTA and CDR2 is FQGNSA. CDR3 nucleotides: TGTGCCAGCAGCTTCGCCTCGAACCTAGCGGGGGGCACAGATACGCAGTATTTT. Its protein is CASSFASNLAGGTDTQYF.

This clone occurred a few times. The chain recombines TRBV27 with TRBJ2-6; the D gene is possibly TRBD2 (6 bases). The CDR3 extends over 17 amino acids. Per the germline V gene, CDR1 is MNHEY and CDR2 is SMNVEV (reference sequence). V dropped 6 bases and J dropped 0 bases, with 15 bases sitting between them. CDR3 amino acids: CASSLSSGYSGANVLTF. CDR3 coding DNA: TGTGCCAGCAGCCTATCAAGCGGGTACTCTGGGGCCAACGTCCTGACTTTC.

This clone is a singleton in its sample. The V call is TRBV18, the J call TRBJ1-4, with D tentatively TRBD1 (5 bases). Germline-derived CDR1 and CDR2 are KGHSH and LQKENI. The CDR3 spans 14 residues. Trimming pared 4 bases from V and 3 bases from J, leaving 9 bases between. CDR3 protein: CASSLRGPNEKLFF. CDR3 nucleotide sequence: TGTGCCAGCTCACTTAGGGGCCCTAATGAAAAACTGTTTTTT.

In nucleotides, the CDR3 is TGCAGCGTTGTAGGTGGGGCGCACAACTATGGCTACACCTTC. This sequence encodes CSVVGGAHNYGYTF. The rearrangement joins TRBV29-1 to TRBJ1-2; D perhaps matches TRBD1 (5 bases). The V gene's germline CDR1 is SQVTM and CDR2 ANQGSEA. The CDR3 totals 14 residues. V lost 4 bases and J 2 bases, leaving 14 bases between the germline ends.

This clone appeared a single time. The V gene is TRBV7-2, the J gene TRBJ2-2, with D hard to call. The CDR3 runs 13 residues. The V and J ends lost 6 bases and 0 bases respectively, with 5 bases between them. Germline CDR1 reads SGHTA; CDR2 reads FQGNSA. The CDR3 protein is CASSQTNTGELFF. The CDR3 nucleotides read TGTGCCAGCAGTCAGACGAACACCGGGGAGCTGTTTTTT. Supplemented by reference TRBV7-2 and TRBJ2-2, the full variable domain reads GAGVSQSPSNKVTEKGKDVELRCDPISGHTALYWYRQSLGQGLEFLIYFQGNSAPDKSGLPSDRFSAERTGGSVSTLTIQRTQQEDSAVYLCASSQTNTGELFFGEGSRLTVL.

This clone was counted between two and nine times. The same CDR3 can be traced to other DNA sequences in this sample. The rearrangement links TRBV7-2 to TRBJ1-5; D unclear. CDR3 length: 13 residues. The V gene's germline CDR1 is SGHTA and CDR2 FQGNSA. The V gene lost 1 base and the J gene lost 4 bases, with 5 bases spanning the gap. The CDR3 bases are TGTGCCAGCAGCTTAGGTCAGAATCAGCCCCAGCATTTT. This codes for CASSLGQNQPQHF.

CDR3 sequence: CASRLAGRSYEQYF. Written as DNA, the CDR3 is TGTGCCAGCAGACTAGCGGGCCGATCCTACGAGCAGTACTTC. This chain joins TRBV2 and TRBJ2-7; the match to TRBD2 covers 9 bases. The CDR3 sequence is 14 residues long. Germline trimming cut 6 bases from V and 1 base from J; bases unmatched to any gene: 4. Germline CDR1 SNHLY, CDR2 FYNNEI.

The gene calls are TRBV7-9 and TRBJ2-1, with D maybe TRBD1 (5 bases). In germline, CDR1 is SEHNR, CDR2 FQNEAQ (reference sequence). The V and J ends lost 1 base and 12 bases respectively, with 10 bases between them. CDR3 size: 12 residues. This CDR3 is CASSLDVGRQFF. The CDR3 coding sequence is TGTGCCAGCAGCTTAGATGTGGGGCGGCAGTTCTTC.